A single sample gave rise to the 17 T cell receptor beta chains below, sequenced in a study of CD8 T cells in Susac syndrome. Reverse transcription of 0.5 to 1 ug RNA was performed with random hexamers. TCRdb re-called the immunoSEQ multiplex PCR reads with MiXCR, one entry per CDR3 protein. The sample records roughly 100,000 distinct CDR3 sequences, approximately 94% being singletons. Sequencing input: CD8+ T cells from PBMCs. Every receptor here comes from a human donor with Susac syndrome.

The V call is TRBV3-1, the J call TRBJ2-7; 7 positions agree with TRBD2. Germline V gene sequence: CDR1 LGHDT, CDR2 YNNKEL (reference sequence). After removal of 1 base from V and 7 bases from J, the junction contained 10 bases not matched to a gene. The CDR3 is 15 residues long. Here the CDR3 reads CASSQALATGGEQYF. The CDR3 nucleotides are TGTGCCAGCAGCCAAGCCCTAGCCACCGGGGGGGAGCAGTACTTC.

In its sample, this clonotype was seen once. The rearrangement links TRBV5-6 to TRBJ2-7; D might be TRBD1 or TRBD2, each matching 5 bases. Germline loops: CDR1 SGHDT, CDR2 YYEEEE. The V gene lost 0 bases and the J gene lost 3 bases, with 13 bases spanning the gap. The CDR3 runs to 15 residues. As DNA, the CDR3 is TGTGCCAGCAGCTTGGGGCTGGGGACCATCTACGAGCAGTACTTC. It yields the protein CASSLGLGTIYEQYF.

The V call is TRBV24-1, the J call TRBJ1-1; D is uncertain. Trimming removed 11 bases at V and 1 base at J, with 19 bases between. Germline V gives CDR1 KGHDR, CDR2 SFDVKD. The CDR3 is 15 residues long. CDR3 bases: TGTGCCAGGGATTTCCGGGAACCCCGGAACACTGAAGCTTTCTTT. Translating gives CARDFREPRNTEAFF.

The rearrangement uses TRBV6-2 or TRBV6-3 and TRBJ1-5; weak D call: TRBD1 (5 bases). CDR3 size: 16 residues. The V end lost 2 bases, the J end lost 3 bases, and 14 bases lay between the germline ends. Looked up from germline, CDR1 is MNHEY and CDR2 is SVGEGT. The CDR3 DNA is TGTGCCAGCAGTTACCCCCCACGACAGTTCAATCAGCCCCAGCATTTT. Its protein product is CASSYPPRQFNQPQHF.

This sequence joins TRBV7-9 and TRBJ2-4, with D perhaps TRBD1 (5 bases). Trimming left V 2 bases short and J 1 base short, with 12 bases between. This CDR3 is 16 amino acids long. CDR1 is SEHNR, CDR2 FQNEAQ, per germline (reference sequence). The CDR3 sequence: CASSLKAGKAKNIQYF. CDR3 coding DNA: TGTGCCAGCAGCTTAAAGGCAGGGAAGGCCAAAAACATTCAGTACTTC.

The chain has TRBV5-4 and TRBJ2-1; 8 bases align to TRBD1. The CDR3 length is 12 residues. Germline lookup yields CDR1 SGHNT and CDR2 YYREEE (reference sequence). The V segment lost 1 base and the J segment 14 bases; nucleotides outside the gene matches: 5. The CDR3 sequence is CASSLLGQGKFF. CDR3 DNA sequence: TGTGCCAGCAGCTTGTTAGGACAGGGCAAGTTCTTC.

The V call is TRBV6-2 or TRBV6-3, the J call TRBJ2-5; no clear D. CDR3 size: 11 residues. The germline V and J ends were trimmed by 6 bases and 0 bases, with 2 bases remaining between them. Germline CDR1 reads MNHEY; CDR2 reads SVGEGT. CDR3 bases: TGTGCCAGCAGGAACCAAGAGACCCAGTACTTC. Translated, it gives CASRNQETQYF.

The V and J genes are TRBV9 and TRBJ2-7; TRBD1 matches 8 bases. The germline gives CDR1 SGDLS, CDR2 YYNGEE. The junction had 4 bases not matched to a gene; V was cut back by 5 bases and J by 6 bases. The CDR3 extends over 12 amino acids. The DNA of the CDR3 is TGTGCCAGCAGTCCAACAGGGGGCGAGCAGTACTTC. Its protein is CASSPTGGEQYF.

The chain is built from TRBV13 and TRBJ2-3, with 7 bases identical to TRBD1. Trimming took 4 bases from V and 1 from J; bases not matched to a gene: 17. Germline V CDR1 and CDR2: PRHDT, FYEKMQ (reference sequence). The CDR3 is 19 residues long. The CDR3 coding sequence is TGTGCCAGCAGCTCCCCCCCGGGACAGTATCCAGGCGGCACAGATACGCAGTATTTT. Its translation is CASSSPPGQYPGGTDTQYF.

V and J are TRBV25-1 and TRBJ1-5; weak D call: TRBD1 (5 bases). The CDR3 is 16 residues long. Germline loops: CDR1 MGHDK, CDR2 SYGVNS. Trimming removed 2 bases from V and 6 bases from J, with 17 bases in between. The CDR3 nucleotides read TGTGCCAGCAGTGAAGCCGGGTCGGGGCTCGGTCAGCCCCAGCATTTT. The encoded protein is CASSEAGSGLGQPQHF. Supplemented by reference TRBV25-1 and TRBJ1-5, the full variable domain reads EADIYQTPRYLVIGTGKKITLECSQTMGHDKMYWYQQDPGMELHLIHYSYGVNSTEKGDLSSESTVSRIRTEHFPLTLESARPSHTSQYLCASSEAGSGLGQPQHFGDGTRLSIL.

V is TRBV27 and J is TRBJ1-2; possible D gene TRBD1, 6 bases. This CDR3 region has 14 residues. Germline-derived CDR1 and CDR2 are MNHEY and SMNVEV (reference sequence). Trimming pared 5 bases from V and 4 bases from J, leaving 14 bases between. CDR3 region: CASSPGGGSYGYTF. CDR3 DNA: TGTGCCAGCAGTCCGGGGGGGGGCAGCTATGGCTACACCTTC.

This sequence joins TRBV20-1 and TRBJ2-3; no clear D. Trimming removed 2 bases from V and 0 bases from J, with 6 bases in between. The germline gives CDR1 DFQATT, CDR2 SNEGSKA (reference sequence). The CDR3 consists of 13 residues. As DNA, the CDR3 is TGCAGTGCTAGATCTCCTAGCACAGATACGCAGTATTTT. Translating gives CSARSPSTDTQYF.

V usage is TRBV6-5 and J usage is TRBJ2-1, with D tentatively TRBD1 (5 bases). Germline V CDR1 and CDR2: MNHEY, SVGAGI. The CDR3 is 14 amino acids. V was clipped by 1 base and J by 5 bases, with 9 bases between them. The DNA for the CDR3 is TGTGCCAGCAGTTACTGGCAGGGTAACAATGAGCAGTTCTTC. Translated, it gives CASSYWQGNNEQFF.

The rearrangement uses TRBV29-1 and TRBJ2-1; 8 nucleotides align to TRBD1. The CDR3 sequence is 12 residues long. CDR1 SQVTM and CDR2 ANQGSEA come from the germline V gene. The V gene end was trimmed by 7 bases and the J gene end by 5 bases; junction bases not matched to a gene: 4. The CDR3 region is CSARTGNNEQFF. CDR3 DNA: TGCAGCGCCCGGACAGGGAACAATGAGCAGTTCTTC.

This chain links TRBV4-2 with TRBJ2-2; 10 positions match TRBD2. CDR3 length: 17 residues. The ends lost 0 bases at V and 1 base at J; junction bases unmatched: 2. Germline V gene data show CDR1 as LGHNA and CDR2 as YNFKEQ. DNA of the CDR3: TGTGCCAGCAGCCAAGATCCTAGCGGGGGGAACACCGGGGAGCTGTTTTTT. Translation: CASSQDPSGGNTGELFF.

A remark on this clonotype: At one end, the junction sequence differs from germline, possibly due to a read error. The V call is TRBV6-1, the J call TRBJ1-1; 7 positions match TRBD1. The germline gives CDR1 MNHNS, CDR2 SASEGT. This CDR3 region has 15 residues. The chain's CDR3 is CASREVDRLNTEAFF. The CDR3 DNA is TGTGCCAGCAGAGAAGTGGACAGGTTGAACACTGAAGCTTTCTTT.

The gene calls are TRBV20-1 and TRBJ1-2, with D maybe TRBD1 (5 bases). Germline lookup yields CDR1 DFQATT and CDR2 SNEGSKA (reference sequence). Trimming took off 0 bases at V and 3 bases at J, with 5 bases between the two ends. This CDR3 contains 12 residues. CDR3 nucleotide sequence: TGCAGTGCTAGAGAACAGGACTATGGCTACACCTTC. Protein sequence: CSAREQDYGYTF.